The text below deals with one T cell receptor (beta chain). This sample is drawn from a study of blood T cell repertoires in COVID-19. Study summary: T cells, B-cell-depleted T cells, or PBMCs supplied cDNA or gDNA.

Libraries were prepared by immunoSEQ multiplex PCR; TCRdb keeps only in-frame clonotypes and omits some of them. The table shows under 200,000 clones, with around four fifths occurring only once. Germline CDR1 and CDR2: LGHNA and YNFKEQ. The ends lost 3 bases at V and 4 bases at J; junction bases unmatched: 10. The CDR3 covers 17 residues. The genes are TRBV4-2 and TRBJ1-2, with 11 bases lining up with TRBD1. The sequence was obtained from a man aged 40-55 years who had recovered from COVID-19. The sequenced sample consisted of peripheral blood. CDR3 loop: CASSHKQGQGGSYGYTF. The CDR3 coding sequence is TGTGCCAGCAGCCATAAGCAGGGACAGGGGGGGAGCTATGGCTACACCTTC.